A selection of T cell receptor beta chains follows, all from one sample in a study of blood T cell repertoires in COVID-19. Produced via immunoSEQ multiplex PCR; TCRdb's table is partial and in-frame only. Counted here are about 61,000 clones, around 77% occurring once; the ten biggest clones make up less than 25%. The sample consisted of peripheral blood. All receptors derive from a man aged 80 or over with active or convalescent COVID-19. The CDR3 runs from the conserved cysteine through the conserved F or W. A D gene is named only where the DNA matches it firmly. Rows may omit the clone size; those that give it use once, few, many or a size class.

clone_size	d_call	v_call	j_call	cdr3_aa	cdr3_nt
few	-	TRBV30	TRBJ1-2	CAWTVQPSNYGYTF	TGTGCCTGGACAGTACAACCTTCTAACTATGGCTACACCTTC
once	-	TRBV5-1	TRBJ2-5	CASSLAPTRNQETQYF	TGCGCCAGCAGCTTGGCCCCTACTAGAAACCAAGAGACCCAGTACTTC
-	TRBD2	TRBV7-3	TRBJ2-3	CASSSLSGGIADTQYF	TGTGCCAGCAGCTCCCTTAGCGGGGGGATCGCAGATACGCAGTATTTT
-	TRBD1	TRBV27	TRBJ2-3	CASSFEGAGDTQYF	TGTGCCAGCAGTTTCGAGGGGGCCGGAGATACGCAGTATTTT
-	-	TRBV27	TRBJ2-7	CASSRSPHGSSYEQYF	TGTGCCAGCAGCCGATCGCCCCACGGGAGCTCCTACGAGCAGTACTTC
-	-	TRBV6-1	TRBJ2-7	CASSERTANYEQYF	TGTGCCAGCAGTGAAAGGACAGCGAACTACGAGCAGTACTTC
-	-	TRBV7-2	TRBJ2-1	CASSTFAGKGLEQFF	TGTGCCAGCAGTACGTTTGCGGGGAAAGGACTTGAGCAGTTCTTC
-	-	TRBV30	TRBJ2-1	CAWSREEQFF	TGTGCCTGGAGTCGGGAAGAGCAGTTCTTC
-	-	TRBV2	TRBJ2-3	CASISTDTQYF	TGTGCCAGCATAAGCACAGATACGCAGTATTTT
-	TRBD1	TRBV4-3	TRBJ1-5	CASSQGYRGNSNQPQHF	TGCGCCAGCAGCCAAGGTTACAGGGGGAATAGCAATCAGCCCCAGCATTTT
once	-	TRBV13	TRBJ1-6	CASSLGRRHPGSPLHF	TGTGCCAGCAGCTTAGGCCGGCGGCACCCGGGTTCACCCCTCCACTTT